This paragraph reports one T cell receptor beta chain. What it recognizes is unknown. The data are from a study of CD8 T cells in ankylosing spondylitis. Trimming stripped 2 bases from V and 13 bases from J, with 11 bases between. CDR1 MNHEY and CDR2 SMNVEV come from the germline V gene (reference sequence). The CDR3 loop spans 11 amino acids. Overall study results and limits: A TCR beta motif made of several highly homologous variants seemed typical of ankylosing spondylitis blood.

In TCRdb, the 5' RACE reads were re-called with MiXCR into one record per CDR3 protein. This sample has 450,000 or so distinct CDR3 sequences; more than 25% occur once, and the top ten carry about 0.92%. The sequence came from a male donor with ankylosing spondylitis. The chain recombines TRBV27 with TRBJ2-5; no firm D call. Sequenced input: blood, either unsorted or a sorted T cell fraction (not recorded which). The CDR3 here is CASSLGPKRYF. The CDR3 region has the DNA TGTGCCAGCAGTTTAGGTCCAAAGCGGTACTTC.